The rows below give T cell receptor beta chains drawn from one sample of a study of identical twins' blood T cells. TCRdb itself ran the 5' RACE reads through MiXCR, one entry per CDR3 protein. The sample lists roughly 340,000 distinct CDR3 sequences, roughly 28% occurring once. The sequenced sample consisted of PBMCs. The receptor source for this set is a woman aged 18 to 55 in good health. Both conserved end residues are part of each CDR3. Each record gives: J gene, clone size, D gene, V gene, CDR3 DNA, CDR3 protein. The D gene is left open where the match is weak. Part of the rows lack a size; the others show once, few, many or a class for expanded clones.

TRBJ1-1 few TRBD1 TRBV5-1 TGCGCCAGCAGACAGACAGGGAGAGTTACTGAAGCTTTCTTT CASRQTGRVTEAFF
TRBJ2-7 few - TRBV11-2 TGTGCCAGCAGCTTATATCCCCAGGGGCACTACGAGCAGTACTTC CASSLYPQGHYEQYF
TRBJ1-3 few TRBD1 TRBV10-3 TGTGCCATCAGTACCAGGGGGACCTCTGGAAACACCATATATTTT CAISTRGTSGNTIYF
TRBJ2-2 few - TRBV2 TGTGCCAGCACGTTTCGGGACACCGGGGAGCTGTTTTTT CASTFRDTGELFF
TRBJ1-4 - - TRBV2 TGTGCCAGCAGTGACGATGGGAAGAGGGAAAAACTGTTTTTT CASSDDGKREKLFF
TRBJ2-3 many - TRBV11-3 TGTGCCAGCAGCTTCCGGACTAGCACAGATACGCAGTATTTT CASSFRTSTDTQYF
TRBJ2-7 once - TRBV4-2 TGTGCCAGCAGCCAAGATCTTACCCGCGCGGTTTTGATGTACGAGCAGTGCTTC CASSQDLTRAVLMYEQCF
TRBJ1-2 many - TRBV29-1 TGCAGCGTTGAAGGCCAGGGATATGGCTACACCTTC CSVEGQGYGYTF
TRBJ2-1 - TRBD2 TRBV3-1 TGTGCCAGCAGCCAAGCCGGGACTAGGGGGATCAATGAGCAGTTCTTC CASSQAGTRGINEQFF
TRBJ2-5 many - TRBV11-2 TGTGCCAGCAGCTTCTCAGGGGAAGAGACCCAGTACTTC CASSFSGEETQYF
TRBJ1-3 - - TRBV19 TGTGCCTCCAATACCCGGGGGTCTGGAAACACCATATATTTT CASNTRGSGNTIYF
TRBJ2-5 - - TRBV9 TGTGCCAGCAGCGCTGTAACTCCGAGAGGAGAGACCCAGTACTTC CASSAVTPRGETQYF
TRBJ1-5 many - TRBV15 TGTGCCACCAGCAGAGCTGGGGCAGGGACTAAGCCCCAGCATTTT CATSRAGAGTKPQHF
TRBJ2-1 - TRBD2 TRBV20-1 TGCAGGGCTAGACAACACGGACTAGCGGAGTTCTTC CRARQHGLAEFF
TRBJ2-3 - - TRBV11-1 TGTGCCAGCAGCTCCGAAAGGACAACCCTTGATACGCAGTATTTT CASSSERTTLDTQYF